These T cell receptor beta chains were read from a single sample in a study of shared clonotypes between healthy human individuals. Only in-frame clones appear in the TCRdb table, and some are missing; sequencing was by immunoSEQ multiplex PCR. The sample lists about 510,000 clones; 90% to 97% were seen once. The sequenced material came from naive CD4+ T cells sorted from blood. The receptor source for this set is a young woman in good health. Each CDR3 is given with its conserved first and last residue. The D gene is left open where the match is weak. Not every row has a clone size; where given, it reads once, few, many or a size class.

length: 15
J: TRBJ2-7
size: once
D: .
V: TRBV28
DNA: TGTGCCAGCAGTCCGCCGGTGGCGGGATCTTACGAGCAGTACTTC
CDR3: CASSPPVAGSYEQYF

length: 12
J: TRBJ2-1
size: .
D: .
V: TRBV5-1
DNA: TGCGCCAGCAGCGTGAGCCGTTCTCCCCAGTTCTTC
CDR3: CASSVSRSPQFF

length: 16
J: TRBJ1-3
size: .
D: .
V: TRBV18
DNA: TGTGCCAGCTCACCAGACAGTACCATCTCTGGAAACACCATATATTTT
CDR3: CASSPDSTISGNTIYF

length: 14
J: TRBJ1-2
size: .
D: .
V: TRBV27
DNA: TGTGCCAGCAGTTTATCAGGGGGTAGAGGTGGCTACACCTTC
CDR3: CASSLSGGRGGYTF

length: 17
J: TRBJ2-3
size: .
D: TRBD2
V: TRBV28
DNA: TGTGCCAGCAGCTCCCCGTCCCTTGCGGGAGGGGCAGATACGCAGTATTTT
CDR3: CASSSPSLAGGADTQYF

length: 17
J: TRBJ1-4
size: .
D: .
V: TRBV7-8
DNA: TGTGCCAGCAGCTTAGATCGGCAGAGGACAACTAATGAAAAACTGTTTTTT
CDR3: CASSLDRQRTTNEKLFF

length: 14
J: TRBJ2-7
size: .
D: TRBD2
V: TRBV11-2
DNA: TGTGCCAGCAGCCCCCCAGGTCGGGCGGGAGGCCACCTCTTC
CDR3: CASSPPGRAGGHLF

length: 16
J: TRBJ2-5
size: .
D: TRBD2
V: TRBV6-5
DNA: TGTGCCAGCAGTTACTCTGGGACTAGTGATTGGGAGACCCAGTACTTC
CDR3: CASSYSGTSDWETQYF

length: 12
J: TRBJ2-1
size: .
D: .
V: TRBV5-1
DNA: TGCGCCAGCAGCTACGGCGTCAATGAGCAGTTCTTC
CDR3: CASSYGVNEQFF

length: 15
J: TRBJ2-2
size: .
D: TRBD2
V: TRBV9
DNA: TGTGCCAGCAATAGCCCGGGACTAGCTGTCGGGGAGCTGTTTTTT
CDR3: CASNSPGLAVGELFF